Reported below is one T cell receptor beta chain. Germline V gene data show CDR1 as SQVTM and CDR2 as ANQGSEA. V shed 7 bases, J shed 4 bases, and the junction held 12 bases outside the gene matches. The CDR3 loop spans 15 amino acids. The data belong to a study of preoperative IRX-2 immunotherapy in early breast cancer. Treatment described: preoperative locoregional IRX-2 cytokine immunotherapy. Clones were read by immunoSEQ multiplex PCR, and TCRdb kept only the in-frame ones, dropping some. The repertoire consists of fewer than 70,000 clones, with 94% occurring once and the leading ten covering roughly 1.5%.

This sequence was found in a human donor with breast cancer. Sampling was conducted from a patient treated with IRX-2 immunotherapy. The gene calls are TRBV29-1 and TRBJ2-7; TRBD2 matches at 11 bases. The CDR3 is CSAEGVAGGGYEQYF. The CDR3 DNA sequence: TGCAGCGCCGAGGGGGTAGCGGGAGGGGGGTACGAGCAGTACTTC.